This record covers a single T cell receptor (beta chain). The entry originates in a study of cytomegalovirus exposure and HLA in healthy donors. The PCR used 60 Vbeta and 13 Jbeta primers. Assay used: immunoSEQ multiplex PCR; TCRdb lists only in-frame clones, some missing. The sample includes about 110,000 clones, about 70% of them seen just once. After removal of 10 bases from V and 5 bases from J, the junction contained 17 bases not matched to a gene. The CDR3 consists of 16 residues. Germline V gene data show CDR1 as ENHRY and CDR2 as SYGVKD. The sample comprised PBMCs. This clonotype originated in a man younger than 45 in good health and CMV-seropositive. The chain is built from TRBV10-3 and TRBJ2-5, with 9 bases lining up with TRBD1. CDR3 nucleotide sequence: TGTGCCACTCACCCGGGACAGGGATTAGGTGAGGAGACCCAGTACTTC. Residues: CATHPGQGLGEETQYF.